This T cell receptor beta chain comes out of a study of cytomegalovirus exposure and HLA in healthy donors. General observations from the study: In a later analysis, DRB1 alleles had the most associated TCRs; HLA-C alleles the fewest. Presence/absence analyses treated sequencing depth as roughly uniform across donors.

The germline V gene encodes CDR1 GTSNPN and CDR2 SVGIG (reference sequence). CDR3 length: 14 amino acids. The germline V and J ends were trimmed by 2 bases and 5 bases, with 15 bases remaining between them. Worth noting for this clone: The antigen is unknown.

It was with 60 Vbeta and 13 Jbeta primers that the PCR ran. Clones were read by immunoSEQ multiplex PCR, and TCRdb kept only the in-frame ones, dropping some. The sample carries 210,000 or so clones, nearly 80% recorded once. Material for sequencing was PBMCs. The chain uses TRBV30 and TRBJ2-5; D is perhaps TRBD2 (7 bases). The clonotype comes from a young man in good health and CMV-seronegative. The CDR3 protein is CAWSRGGQVETQYF. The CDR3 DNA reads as TGTGCCTGGAGTAGGGGGGGGCAAGTGGAGACCCAGTACTTC.